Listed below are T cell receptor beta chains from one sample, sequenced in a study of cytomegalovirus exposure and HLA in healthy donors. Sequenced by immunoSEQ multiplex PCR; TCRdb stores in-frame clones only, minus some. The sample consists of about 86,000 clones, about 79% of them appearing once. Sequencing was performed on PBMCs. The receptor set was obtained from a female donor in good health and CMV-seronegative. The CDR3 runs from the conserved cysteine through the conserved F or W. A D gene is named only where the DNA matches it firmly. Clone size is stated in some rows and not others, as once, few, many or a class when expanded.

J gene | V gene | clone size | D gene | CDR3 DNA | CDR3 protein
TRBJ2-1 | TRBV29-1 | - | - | TGCAGCGCCGCAGGGGGGCAAGGGGCCAATGAGCAGTTCTTC | CSAAGGQGANEQFF
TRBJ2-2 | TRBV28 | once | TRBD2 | TGTGCCAGCAGTTTTTCGGGGGGGCGTACCGGGGAGCTGTTTTTT | CASSFSGGRTGELFF
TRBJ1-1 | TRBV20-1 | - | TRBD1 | TGCAGTGCTAGGGGGACAGGGGCCGCTTTCTTT | CSARGTGAAFF
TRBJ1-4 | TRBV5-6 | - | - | TGTGCCAGCAGCGTTTCTGGGGGCAGAGAAAAACTGTTTTTT | CASSVSGGREKLFF
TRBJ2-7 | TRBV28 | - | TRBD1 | TGTGCCAGCAGGGACAGGGGCCCCTACGAGCAGTACTTC | CASRDRGPYEQYF
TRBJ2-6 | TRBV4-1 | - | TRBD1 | TGCGCCAGCAGCCAAGGGTCGGGACAGGGTCAGTACGGGGCCAACGTCCTGACTTTC | CASSQGSGQGQYGANVLTF
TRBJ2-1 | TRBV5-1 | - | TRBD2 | TGCGCCAGCAGCTTGGGCGGGGGGGCAAGAAATGAGCAGTTCTTC | CASSLGGGARNEQFF
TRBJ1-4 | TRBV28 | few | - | TGTGCCAGCAGCAGAAAATCAGGGGTCCGCGAAAAACTGTTTTTT | CASSRKSGVREKLFF
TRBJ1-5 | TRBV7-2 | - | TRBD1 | TGTGCCAGCAGCCGGACAGGGGGAAGCAATCAGCCCCAGCATTTT | CASSRTGGSNQPQHF
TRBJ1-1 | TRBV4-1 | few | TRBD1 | TGCGCCAGCAGCCAACTGGGACAGGGGCTCATGAACACTGAAGCTTTCTTT | CASSQLGQGLMNTEAFF
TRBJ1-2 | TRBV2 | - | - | TGTGCCAGAACACAGGCTAACTATGGCTACACCTTC | CARTQANYGYTF
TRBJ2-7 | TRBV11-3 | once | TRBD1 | TGTGCCAGCAGCTTCCAAAGGACAGGGGGTATGGGCGAGCAGTACTTC | CASSFQRTGGMGEQYF
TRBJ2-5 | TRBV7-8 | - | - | TGTGCCAGCAGCTTAGTTCGGCCAGGGCCACAAGAGACCCAGTACTTC | CASSLVRPGPQETQYF
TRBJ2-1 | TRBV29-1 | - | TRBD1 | TGCAGCGCTGGGGCCGGGACAGTCTACAATGAGCAGTTCTTC | CSAGAGTVYNEQFF
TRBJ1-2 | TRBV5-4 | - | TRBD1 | TGTGCCAGCAGCTTCGAGGGGGCAGTTATCTATGGCTACACCTTC | CASSFEGAVIYGYTF
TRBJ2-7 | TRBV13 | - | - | TGTGCCAGCAGCTTAGGCCGCCAGGGCGCCTACGAGCAGTACTTC | CASSLGRQGAYEQYF
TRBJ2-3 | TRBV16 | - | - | TGTGCCAGCAGCCAATCACTAGCCGACGATACGCAGTATTTT | CASSQSLADDTQYF
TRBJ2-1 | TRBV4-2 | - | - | TGTGCCAGCAGCAACCCGAGCTCCTACAATGAGCAGTTCTTC | CASSNPSSYNEQFF
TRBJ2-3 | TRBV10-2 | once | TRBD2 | TGCGCCAGCAGTTCCAGCGGGAGCCCAGATACGCAGTATTTT | CASSSSGSPDTQYF
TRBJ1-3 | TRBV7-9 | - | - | TGTGCCAGCAGCCCGACAGCCTCTGGAAACACCATATATTTT | CASSPTASGNTIYF
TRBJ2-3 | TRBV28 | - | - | TGTGCCAGCAGCCTCGAGGGAAAGACAGATACGCAGTATTTT | CASSLEGKTDTQYF
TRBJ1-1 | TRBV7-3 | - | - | TGTGCCAGCAGCCAAGGGGGGGGAACTGAAGCTTTCTTT | CASSQGGGTEAFF
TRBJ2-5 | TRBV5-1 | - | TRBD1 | TGCGCCAGCAGCTTGGGGGACAGGGGGCTGGCGGAGACCCAGTACTTC | CASSLGDRGLAETQYF
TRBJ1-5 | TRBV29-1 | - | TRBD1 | TGCAGCGTTCAAATAAGGACAGGGGAGCGCCAGCCCCAGCATTTT | CSVQIRTGERQPQHF
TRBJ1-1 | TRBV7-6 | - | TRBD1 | TGTGCCAGCAGCTTAACCCCGACAGGGTCCCACACTGAAGCTTTCTTT | CASSLTPTGSHTEAFF
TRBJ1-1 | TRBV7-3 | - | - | TGTGCCAGCAGCTTCAGTGCCATGAACACTGAAGCTTTCTTT | CASSFSAMNTEAFF
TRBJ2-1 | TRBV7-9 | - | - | TGTGCCAGCAGCTCCCCCCCGCGGGGTGATGAGCAGTTCTTC | CASSSPPRGDEQFF
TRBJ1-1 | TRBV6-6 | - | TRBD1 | TGTGCCAGCAGGTTAAAAACAGGGGTCGGCACTGAAGCTTTCTTT | CASRLKTGVGTEAFF
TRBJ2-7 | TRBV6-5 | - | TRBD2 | TGTGCCAGCAGTCCCGGGACTAGCGGATACGAGCAGTACTTC | CASSPGTSGYEQYF
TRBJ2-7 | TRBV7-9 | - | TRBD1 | TGTGCCAGCAGCTTCTCGACAGGGAAGGGCGAGCAGTACTTC | CASSFSTGKGEQYF
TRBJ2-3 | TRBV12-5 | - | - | TGTGCTAGTAGCGACTCCAACACAGATACGCAGTATTTT | CASSDSNTDTQYF
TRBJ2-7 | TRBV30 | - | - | TGTGCCTGGAGTTCCCGGGACTTCTACGAGCAGTACTTC | CAWSSRDFYEQYF
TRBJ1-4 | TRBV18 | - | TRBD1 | TGTGCCAGCTCACCGGGACAGGTTAATGAAAAACTGTTTTTT | CASSPGQVNEKLFF
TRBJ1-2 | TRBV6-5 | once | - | TGTGCCAGCAGTTACTCGAGGTATCAGAACTATGGCTACACCTTC | CASSYSRYQNYGYTF
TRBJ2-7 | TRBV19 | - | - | TGTGCCAGCTCCCAGTGGCGGAGCTCCTACGAGCAGTACTTC | CASSQWRSSYEQYF
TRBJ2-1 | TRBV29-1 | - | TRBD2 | TGCAGCGTCTTGAGGGGAGGGCTAGAGGACTACAATGAGCAGTTCTTC | CSVLRGGLEDYNEQFF
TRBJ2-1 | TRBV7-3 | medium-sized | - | TGTGCCAGCAGCGAGGTGTCTGGCAATGAGCAGTTCTTC | CASSEVSGNEQFF
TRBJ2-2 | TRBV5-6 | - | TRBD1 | TGTGCCAGCAGCCAACTTACAGGGGTGGGCACCGGGGAGCTGTTTTTT | CASSQLTGVGTGELFF
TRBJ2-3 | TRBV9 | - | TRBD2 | TGTGCCAGCAGCGTAGACCCCGGGGGGTCGACAGATACGCAGTATTTT | CASSVDPGGSTDTQYF
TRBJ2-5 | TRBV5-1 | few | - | TGCGCCAGCAGCTTGGGCGGAAGCAGGACCCAGTACTTC | CASSLGGSRTQYF
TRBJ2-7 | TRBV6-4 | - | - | TGTGCCAGCTTGGCCGTCTGCTACGAGCAGTACTTC | CASLAVCYEQYF
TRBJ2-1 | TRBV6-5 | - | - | TGTGCCAGCAGTTTAACTAGTAAAAACAATGAGCAGTTCTTC | CASSLTSKNNEQFF
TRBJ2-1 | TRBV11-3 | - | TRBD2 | TGTGCCAGCAGCACCTCACTAGCGGGGGCTGAGCAGTTCTTC | CASSTSLAGAEQFF
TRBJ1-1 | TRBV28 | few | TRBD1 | TGTGCCAGCAGTCCCACCCCGACAGGGCCCTGGGCTTTCTTT | CASSPTPTGPWAFF
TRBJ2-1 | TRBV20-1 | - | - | TGCAGTGCTAGGGGGGGCAATGAGCAGTTCTTC | CSARGGNEQFF
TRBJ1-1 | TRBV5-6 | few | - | TGTGCCAGCAGTCTCGACACTGAAGCTTTCTTT | CASSLDTEAFF
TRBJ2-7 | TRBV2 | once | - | TGTGCCAGCAGTCAGCAGACAGGTTCCCCCTACGAGCAGTACTTC | CASSQQTGSPYEQYF
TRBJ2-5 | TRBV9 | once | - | TGTGCCAGCAGCGCCGGCGACCCTAGCGTCACAAAGACCCAGTACTTC | CASSAGDPSVTKTQYF
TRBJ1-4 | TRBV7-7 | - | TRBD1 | TGTGCTAGCAGCTTAGGCGACAGGGTTGACGAAAAACTGTTTTTT | CASSLGDRVDEKLFF
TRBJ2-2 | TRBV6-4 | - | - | TGTGCCACCACCCGGGACTGGGGCACCGGGGAGCTGTTTTTT | CATTRDWGTGELFF
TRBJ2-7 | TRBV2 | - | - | TGTGCCGGCTCTGTGGCCCACTACGAGCAGTACTTC | CAGSVAHYEQYF
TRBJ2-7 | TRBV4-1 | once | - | TGCGCCAGCAGCCAAGAAGTCCCACAGGGTGGGACCTACGAGCAGTACTTC | CASSQEVPQGGTYEQYF
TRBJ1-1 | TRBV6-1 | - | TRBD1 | TGTGCCAGCAGTGAATTACCGGGACAGGGGGCCCCCTCCACTGAAGCTTTCTTT | CASSELPGQGAPSTEAFF
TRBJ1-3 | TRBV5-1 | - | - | TGCGCCAGCAGCTTGGATGGAGGGGATGGAAACACCATATATTTT | CASSLDGGDGNTIYF
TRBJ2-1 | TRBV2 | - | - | TGTGTCACCGCGCCCAGCGGATCCTACAATGAGCAGTTCTTC | CVTAPSGSYNEQFF
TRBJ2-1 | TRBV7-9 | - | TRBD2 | TGTGCCAGCAGTTATACTAGCGCGACGGCCAATGAGCAGTTCTTC | CASSYTSATANEQFF
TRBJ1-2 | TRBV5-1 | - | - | TGCGCCAGCAGCTTGGGGGCGTTGGATGGCTACACCTTC | CASSLGALDGYTF
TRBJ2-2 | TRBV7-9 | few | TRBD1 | TGTGCCAGCAGCTTAGAAACAGGGGACACCGGGGAGCTGTTTTTT | CASSLETGDTGELFF
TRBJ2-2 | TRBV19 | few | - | TGTGCCAGTAGTATATCGGGGAACGGGGAGCTGTTTTTT | CASSISGNGELFF
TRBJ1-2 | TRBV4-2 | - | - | TGTGCCAGCAGCCAGACTCAGATCTATGGCTACACCTTC | CASSQTQIYGYTF